The 23 T cell receptor beta chains presented below share a single source sample, sequenced in a study of T-cell memory formation after mild COVID-19. Each CDR3 protein is one row after TCRdb ran MiXCR on the 5' RACE reads. The sample includes about half a million distinct CDR3 sequences, 15% to 20% seen only once; the top ten take 9% to 15%. Material for sequencing was PBMCs or a T cell subset sorted from them (not recorded which). The receptors here all came from an adult woman who had mild COVID-19 (a few samples of this study predate the infection). Cell type and time point are not known.

This chain connects TRBV20-1 to TRBJ2-1, with D unclear. The V end lost 1 base, the J end lost 0 bases, and 13 bases lay between the germline ends. The CDR3 covers 16 residues. Germline V lookup: CDR1 DFQATT, CDR2 SNEGSKA (reference sequence). CDR3 amino acids: CSARVNYKSSYNEQFF. In DNA form, the CDR3 reads TGCAGTGCTAGAGTCAATTACAAAAGCTCCTACAATGAGCAGTTCTTC.

The chain joins TRBV7-3 to TRBJ2-5; D assignment may be TRBD1 or TRBD2 (5 bases each). Germline V CDR1 and CDR2: SGHTA, FQGTGA. Trimming took 5 bases from V and 4 from J, leaving 8 bases between them. There are 12 residues in the CDR3. The DNA for the CDR3 is TGTGCCAGCAGCCGGGGCCTAGAGACCCAGTACTTC. It translates to CASSRGLETQYF.

This clonotype has more than one count but fewer than ten. V is TRBV5-4 and J is TRBJ2-6; 8 bases map to TRBD1. Trimming at V came to 0 bases and at J to 0 bases, leaving 5 bases not matched to a gene. This CDR3 is 18 amino acids long. The germline V gene encodes CDR1 SGHNT and CDR2 YYREEE (reference sequence). The CDR3 DNA follows: TGTGCCAGCAGCTTGGCCGGGACAGGCTACTCTGGGGCCAACGTCCTGACTTTC. Its protein is CASSLAGTGYSGANVLTF.

Many counts were recorded for this clonotype. The chain couples TRBV9 to TRBJ2-2; TRBD2 matches at 8 bases. Losses at the gene ends were 4 bases for V and 5 bases for J; bases not matched to a gene: 16. The CDR3 runs 18 residues. In germline, CDR1 is SGDLS, CDR2 YYNGEE. The CDR3 loop is CASSQPRGAGETTGELFF. The CDR3 region has the DNA TGTGCCAGCAGCCAACCGCGGGGGGCGGGGGAGACTACCGGGGAGCTGTTTTTT.

The table lists this clonotype with a count of one. Compared with germline, one end of the junction differs, possibly owing to a read error. The V and J genes are TRBV2 and TRBJ2-2, with TRBD1 identical over 9 bases. From germline, CDR1 is SNHLY and CDR2 FYNNEI. CDR3 length: 15 residues. The CDR3: CASLTGTGIPGEMFF. CDR3 bases: TGTGCCAGCCTCACCGGGACAGGGATCCCCGGGGAGATGTTTTTT.

The chain links TRBV9 to TRBJ2-1, with 8 nucleotides matching TRBD2. Germline lookup yields CDR1 SGDLS and CDR2 YYNGEE. Trimming took 3 bases from V and 4 from J; bases not matched to a gene: 6. The CDR3 has 15 amino acids. CDR3 residues: CASSAIAGPYNEQFF. The CDR3 DNA reads TGTGCCAGCAGCGCCATAGCGGGACCTTACAATGAGCAGTTCTTC. The complete variable domain, with remaining parts taken from reference TRBV9 and TRBJ2-1, reads DSGVTQTPKHLITATGQRVTLRCSPRSGDLSVYWYQQSLDQGLQFLIQYYNGEERAKGNILERFSAQQFPDLHSELNLSSLELGDSALYFCASSAIAGPYNEQFFGPGTRLTVL.

J is TRBJ2-5 and V is TRBV9, with no clear D. The length of the CDR3 is 11 residues. Trimming took 10 bases from V and 7 from J, leaving 14 bases between them. The germline gives CDR1 SGDLS, CDR2 YYNGEE. CDR3 coding DNA: TGTGCCGGCGATGATCCTAGGACCCAGTACTTC. It specifies CAGDDPRTQYF.

The J gene is TRBJ2-3, the V gene TRBV6-1; D is possibly TRBD2 (5 bases). There are 17 residues in the CDR3. V shed 5 bases and J shed 0 bases, with 18 bases lying between them. From germline, CDR1 is MNHNS and CDR2 SASEGT. The CDR3 DNA sequence: TGTGCCAGCAGTCCCCGCGTCGGTGGGGAGAGCACAGATACGCAGTATTTT. Protein product: CASSPRVGGESTDTQYF.

J is TRBJ2-2 and V is TRBV25-1, with TRBD2 matching over 12 bases. The CDR3 is 17 amino acids. Losses at the gene ends were 3 bases for V and 5 bases for J; bases not matched to a gene: 7. Per germline, CDR1 MGHDK and CDR2 SYGVNS. CDR3 amino acids: CASSESSGRALTGELFF. The CDR3 coding sequence is TGTGCCAGCAGTGAGTCTAGCGGGAGGGCCCTGACCGGGGAGCTGTTTTTT. Using reference TRBV25-1 and TRBJ2-2 for the parts outside the CDR3, the full variable domain is EADIYQTPRYLVIGTGKKITLECSQTMGHDKMYWYQQDPGMELHLIHYSYGVNSTEKGDLSSESTVSRIRTEHFPLTLESARPSHTSQYLCASSESSGRALTGELFFGEGSRLTVL.

The table lists this clonotype with many counts. This rearrangement joins TRBV7-9 to TRBJ2-5; D gene ambiguous. V was pared by 1 base and J by 4 bases, with 13 bases between. Germline assignment: CDR1 SEHNR and CDR2 FQNEAQ (reference sequence). This CDR3 is built from 15 residues. CDR3 residues: CASSLVRPASETQYF. The DNA of the CDR3 is TGTGCCAGCAGCTTAGTTCGGCCAGCCTCAGAGACCCAGTACTTC.

The sample holds many counts of this clonotype. This sequence joins TRBV24-1 and TRBJ2-3; D is undetermined. This CDR3 region has 13 residues. CDR1 is KGHDR and CDR2 is SFDVKD in the germline V gene. V lost 5 bases to trimming and J lost 0 bases, with 5 bases between them. The CDR3: CATSAFSTDTQYF. For the CDR3, the DNA is TGTGCCACCAGTGCATTCAGCACAGATACGCAGTATTTT.

V is TRBV20-1 and J is TRBJ1-2; TRBD1 is a possible D gene (5 bases). The V and J ends lost 5 bases and 3 bases respectively, with 22 bases between them. The CDR3 spans 16 residues. The germline V gene encodes CDR1 DFQATT and CDR2 SNEGSKA (reference sequence). The CDR3 sequence is CSAGYPPEGSYYGYTF. In DNA form, the CDR3 reads TGCAGTGCTGGATACCCGCCCGAGGGGAGTTACTATGGCTACACCTTC.

This sequence joins TRBV5-6 and TRBJ1-5; possible D gene TRBD1, 5 bases. With 0 bases removed from V and 2 bases from J, the gap between germline ends came to 9 bases. Per germline, CDR1 SGHDT and CDR2 YYEEEE. The CDR3 totals 15 residues. CDR3 bases: TGTGCCAGCAGCTTGGGCAGGGTTGGCAATCAGCCCCAGCATTTT. This sequence encodes CASSLGRVGNQPQHF.

V is TRBV7-8 and J is TRBJ2-1; possible D gene TRBD2, 6 bases. This CDR3 contains 15 residues. V was pared by 4 bases and J by 10 bases, with 20 bases between. Germline V gene data show CDR1 as SGHVS and CDR2 as FQNEAQ. This CDR3 reads CASSSGIGGDGEQFF. For the CDR3, the DNA is TGTGCCAGCAGCTCGGGAATAGGAGGGGATGGGGAGCAGTTCTTC. Full variable domain (missing parts from reference TRBV7-8 and TRBJ2-1): GAGVSQSPRYKVAKRGQDVALRCDPISGHVSLFWYQQALGQGPEFLTYFQNEAQLDKSGLPSDRFFAERPEGSVSTLKIQRTQQEDSAVYLCASSSGIGGDGEQFFGPGTRLTVL.

The rearrangement links TRBV5-5 to TRBJ2-7; 11 bases are shared with TRBD2. V gave up 5 bases and J gave up 4 bases; unmatched junction bases: 8. Germline loops: CDR1 SGHKS, CDR2 YYEKEE (reference sequence). The CDR3 sequence is 15 residues long. CDR3 amino acids: CASSPTSGIFYEQYF. The DNA of the CDR3 is TGTGCCAGCAGTCCGACTAGCGGGATATTTTACGAGCAGTACTTC.

The rearrangement joins TRBV20-1 to TRBJ2-1; D call uncertain. V gave up 2 bases and J gave up 7 bases, with 6 bases separating them. The CDR3 covers 11 residues. The germline gives CDR1 DFQATT, CDR2 SNEGSKA (reference sequence). In DNA form, the CDR3 reads TGCAGTGCTAGACCACAGAATGAGCAGTTCTTC. Translated: CSARPQNEQFF.

The CDR3 coding sequence is TGTGCCAGCAGCTTCGCGGCAGACAGGGGTGACTACGAGCAGTACTTC. As protein: CASSFAADRGDYEQYF. The rearrangement links TRBV9 to TRBJ2-7; TRBD1 agrees at 8 bases. V trimming: 4 bases; J trimming: 3 bases; junction bases outside the gene matches: 12. The CDR3 loop spans 16 amino acids. CDR1 and CDR2 from the germline V gene are SGDLS and YYNGEE.

This clonotype was seen many times. The J gene is TRBJ2-7, the V gene TRBV20-1, with 8 bases identical to TRBD2. The CDR3 has 14 amino acids. V gave up 0 bases and J gave up 7 bases; unmatched junction bases: 8. Germline assignment: CDR1 DFQATT and CDR2 SNEGSKA (reference sequence). CDR3 amino acids: CSARDTGGPGEQYF. Here the CDR3 DNA reads TGCAGTGCTAGAGATACGGGGGGGCCGGGAGAGCAGTACTTC.

There are a few counts of this clonotype. The chain employs TRBV6-2 or TRBV6-3 and TRBJ1-2; possibly TRBD1 for D (5 bases). Trimming removed 4 bases from V and 8 bases from J, with 14 bases in between. There are 13 residues in the CDR3. Germline V gene data show CDR1 as MNHEY and CDR2 as SVGEGT. For the CDR3, the DNA is TGTGCCAGCAGTTTCCAGGGAACTTACGGCTACACCTTC. Protein sequence: CASSFQGTYGYTF.

This clonotype was seen a few times. J is TRBJ2-3 and V is TRBV9, with D tentatively TRBD1 or TRBD2 (5 bases each). Germline V gives CDR1 SGDLS, CDR2 YYNGEE. Deletions cut 0 bases from V and 2 bases from J, with 10 bases between. The CDR3 runs to 15 residues. This CDR3 reads CASSVVEGPTDTQYF. In nucleotides, the CDR3 is TGTGCCAGCAGCGTAGTAGAGGGACCCACAGATACGCAGTATTTT.

This clonotype has more than one count but fewer than ten. The rearrangement links TRBV20-1 to TRBJ2-2; D remains unclear. CDR1 and CDR2 (germline): DFQATT, SNEGSKA (reference sequence). This CDR3 contains 12 residues. V was pared by 3 bases and J by 4 bases, with 6 bases between. The CDR3 DNA is TGCAGTGCTAGGAGTTTCACCGGGGAGCTGTTTTTT. Residues: CSARSFTGELFF.

This clonotype occurred a few times. The chain carries TRBV18 and TRBJ2-1, with 12 bases aligning to TRBD2. CDR1 and CDR2 from the germline V gene are KGHSH and LQKENI. Germline trimming cut 0 bases from V and 3 bases from J; bases unmatched to any gene: 9. The CDR3 has 19 amino acids. The CDR3 nucleotides are TGTGCCAGCTCACCACCCGGTCTAGCGGGAGGGCTGATCTACAATGAGCAGTTCTTC. Translation gives CASSPPGLAGGLIYNEQFF.

The rearrangement links TRBV28 to TRBJ2-7; TRBD1 matches 8 bases. This CDR3 has 18 residues. Trimming cost V 6 bases and J 0 bases; bases outside gene matches: 16. Germline V lookup: CDR1 MDHEN, CDR2 SYDVKM. The CDR3 region is CASSPSVWGQALSYEQYF. DNA of the CDR3: TGTGCCAGCAGCCCTTCAGTTTGGGGACAGGCACTCTCCTACGAGCAGTACTTC.